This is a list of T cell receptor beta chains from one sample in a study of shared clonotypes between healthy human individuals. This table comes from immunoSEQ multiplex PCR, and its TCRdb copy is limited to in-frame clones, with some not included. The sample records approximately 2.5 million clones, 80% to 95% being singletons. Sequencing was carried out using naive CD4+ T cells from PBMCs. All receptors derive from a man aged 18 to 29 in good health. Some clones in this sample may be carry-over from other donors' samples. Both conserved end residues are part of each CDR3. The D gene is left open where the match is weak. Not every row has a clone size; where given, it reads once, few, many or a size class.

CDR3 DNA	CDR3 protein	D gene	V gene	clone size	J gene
TGTGCCAGCAGACCCGGGCCCAACACTGAAGCTTTCTTT	CASRPGPNTEAFF	.	TRBV2	.	TRBJ1-1
TGTGCCAGCAGTTTAAGTGGGGGGGAGACCCAGTACTTC	CASSLSGGETQYF	.	TRBV27	.	TRBJ2-5
TGCGCCAGCAGCTTAGGACTAGCGGGAGAAAGCACAGATACGCAGTATTTT	CASSLGLAGESTDTQYF	TRBD2	TRBV5-1	.	TRBJ2-3
TGTGCCTGGAGGTCGGGTAGTGCCGCGACGGGGTGGCCCCAGCATTTT	CAWRSGSAATGWPQHF	.	TRBV30	.	TRBJ1-5
TGTGCCAGCAGTGTTTTTGGGACAGAGAACACTGAAGCTTTCTTT	CASSVFGTENTEAFF	TRBD1	TRBV2	few	TRBJ1-1
TGTGCCAGCAGCAAACAAACAGGGGGCATCTACGAGCAGTACTTC	CASSKQTGGIYEQYF	TRBD1	TRBV7-7	.	TRBJ2-7
TGTGCCAGCAGCTTGAGTCGAAAAGGGTTCAATCAGCCCCAGCATTTT	CASSLSRKGFNQPQHF	.	TRBV7-9	.	TRBJ1-5
TGTGCCAGCAGTGGACTAGCGGGAGGCCGCTCCTACAATGAGCAGTTCTTC	CASSGLAGGRSYNEQFF	TRBD2	TRBV2	.	TRBJ2-1
TGTGCCAGCAGCTTAGATAGAGGAGCACCCATGAACACTGAAGCTTTCTTT	CASSLDRGAPMNTEAFF	.	TRBV7-9	.	TRBJ1-1
TGTGCCAGCAGCCTGGGGGGGGGCCGGACGAATGAGCAGTTCTTC	CASSLGGGRTNEQFF	.	TRBV5-4	.	TRBJ2-1